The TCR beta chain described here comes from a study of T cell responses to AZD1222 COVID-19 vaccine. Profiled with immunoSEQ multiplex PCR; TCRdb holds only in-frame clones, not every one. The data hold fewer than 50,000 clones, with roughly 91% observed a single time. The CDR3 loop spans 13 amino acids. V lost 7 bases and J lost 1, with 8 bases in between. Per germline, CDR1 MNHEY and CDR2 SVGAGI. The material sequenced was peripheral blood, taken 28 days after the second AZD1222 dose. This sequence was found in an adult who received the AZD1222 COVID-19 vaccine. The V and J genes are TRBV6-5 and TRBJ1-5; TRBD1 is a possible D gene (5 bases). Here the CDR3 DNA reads TGTGCCAGCAACGACAGAAGCAATCAGCCCCAGCATTTT. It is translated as CASNDRSNQPQHF.